This T cell receptor (beta chain) was sequenced during a study of blood T cell repertoires in COVID-19. Study-wide background: From the United States, Italy and Spain came samples of acute and convalescent COVID-19. PBMCs, B-cell-depleted T cells, or T cells were the source of the cDNA or gDNA that made up the material.

The CDR3 runs to 12 residues. The germline V gene encodes CDR1 LNHNV and CDR2 YYDKDF (reference sequence). V gave up 0 bases and J gave up 9 bases, with 6 bases separating them. In the source study's methods: Reference gene primer amplification gave estimated nucleated cell counts. Sequenced by immunoSEQ multiplex PCR; TCRdb stores in-frame clones only, minus some. The V and J calls and clone size were taken over from that table, and D and trimming were inferred from the DNA. There are roughly 250,000 clones in the sample; 80% to 85% occur only once, and approximately 4.4% lies in the top ten. This clonotype was sampled from a man aged 50 or older with active or convalescent COVID-19. V gene TRBV15 combines with J gene TRBJ2-1; no firm D call. The sample consisted of peripheral blood. Written as DNA, the CDR3 is TGTGCCACCAGCAGAGATCTGCGTGAGCAGTTCTTC. It specifies CATSRDLREQFF.